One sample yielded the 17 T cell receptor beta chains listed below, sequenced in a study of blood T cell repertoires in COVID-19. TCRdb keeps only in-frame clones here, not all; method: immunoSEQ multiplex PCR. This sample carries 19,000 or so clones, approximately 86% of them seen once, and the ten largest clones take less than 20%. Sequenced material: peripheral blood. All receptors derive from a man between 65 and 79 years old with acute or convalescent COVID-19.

As DNA, the CDR3 is TGTGCCAGCAGCCGATGGACTAGCGGGCCAGATACGCAGTATTTT. Encoded protein: CASSRWTSGPDTQYF. The rearrangement links TRBV28 to TRBJ2-3, with 11 positions matching TRBD2. There are 15 residues in the CDR3. Germline V gene data show CDR1 as MDHEN and CDR2 as SYDVKM. V trimming: 6 bases; J trimming: 4 bases; junction bases outside the gene matches: 6.

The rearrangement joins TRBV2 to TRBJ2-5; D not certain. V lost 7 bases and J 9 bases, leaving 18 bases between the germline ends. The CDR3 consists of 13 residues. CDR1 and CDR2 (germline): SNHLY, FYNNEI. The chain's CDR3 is CASIQEVQAAQYF. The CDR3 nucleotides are TGTGCCAGCATCCAAGAGGTGCAAGCTGCCCAGTACTTC.

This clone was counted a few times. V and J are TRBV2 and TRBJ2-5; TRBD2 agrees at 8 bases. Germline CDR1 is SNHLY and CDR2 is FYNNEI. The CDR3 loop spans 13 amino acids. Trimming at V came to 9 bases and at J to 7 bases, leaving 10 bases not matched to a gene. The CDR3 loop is CASVGLAGGTQYF. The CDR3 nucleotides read TGTGCCAGTGTTGGGTTGGCGGGGGGGACCCAGTACTTC.

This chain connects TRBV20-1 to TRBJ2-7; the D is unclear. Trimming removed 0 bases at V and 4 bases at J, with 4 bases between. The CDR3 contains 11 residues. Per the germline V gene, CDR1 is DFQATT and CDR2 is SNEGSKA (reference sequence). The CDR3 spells CSARDSYEQYF. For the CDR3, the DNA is TGCAGTGCTAGAGATAGTTACGAGCAGTACTTC.

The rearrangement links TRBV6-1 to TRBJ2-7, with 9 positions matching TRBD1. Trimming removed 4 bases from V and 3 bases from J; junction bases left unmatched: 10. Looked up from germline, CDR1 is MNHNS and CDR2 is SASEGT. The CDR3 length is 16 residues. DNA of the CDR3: TGTGCCAGCAGTGGTATAGGACAGGGGCACCTCTACGAGCAGTACTTC. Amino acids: CASSGIGQGHLYEQYF.

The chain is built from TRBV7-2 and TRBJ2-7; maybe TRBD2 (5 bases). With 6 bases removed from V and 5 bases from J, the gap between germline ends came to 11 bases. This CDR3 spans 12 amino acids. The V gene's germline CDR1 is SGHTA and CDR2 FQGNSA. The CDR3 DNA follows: TGTGCCAGCAGTCCCTTCGGGGACGAGCAGTACTTC. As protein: CASSPFGDEQYF. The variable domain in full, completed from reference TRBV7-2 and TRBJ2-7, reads GAGVSQSPSNKVTEKGKDVELRCDPISGHTALYWYRQSLGQGLEFLIYFQGNSAPDKSGLPSDRFSAERTGGSVSTLTIQRTQQEDSAVYLCASSPFGDEQYFGPGTRLTVT.

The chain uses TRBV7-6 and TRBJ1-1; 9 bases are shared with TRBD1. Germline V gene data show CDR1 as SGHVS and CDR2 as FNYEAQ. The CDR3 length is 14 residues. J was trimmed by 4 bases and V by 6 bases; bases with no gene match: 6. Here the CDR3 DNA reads TGTGCCAGCAGATTGGGACAGGGAGGCACTGAAGCTTTCTTT. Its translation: CASRLGQGGTEAFF.

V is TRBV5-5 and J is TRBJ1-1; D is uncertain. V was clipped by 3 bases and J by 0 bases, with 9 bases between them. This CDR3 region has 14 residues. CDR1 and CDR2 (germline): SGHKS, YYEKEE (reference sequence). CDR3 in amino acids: CASSYSEMNTEAFF. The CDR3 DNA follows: TGTGCCAGCAGCTACAGTGAGATGAACACTGAAGCTTTCTTT.

CDR3 in amino acids: CASSGYRGTGAFF. The CDR3 nucleotides read TGTGCCAGCAGTGGTTACAGGGGGACGGGAGCTTTCTTT. V and J are TRBV6-6 and TRBJ1-1, with 8 bases lining up with TRBD1. J gave up 10 bases and V 5 bases, and 9 bases lay outside the gene matches. This CDR3 contains 13 residues. CDR1 MNHNY and CDR2 SVGAGI come from the germline V gene (reference sequence).

The CDR3 loop is CASSVTTGEEQFF. The CDR3 DNA sequence: TGTGCCAGTAGTGTAACTACGGGTGAGGAGCAGTTCTTC. The chain carries TRBV19 and TRBJ2-1; D is unresolved. V shed 5 bases and J shed 10 bases, with 15 bases lying between them. CDR3 size: 13 residues. Germline loops: CDR1 LNHDA, CDR2 SQIVND (reference sequence).

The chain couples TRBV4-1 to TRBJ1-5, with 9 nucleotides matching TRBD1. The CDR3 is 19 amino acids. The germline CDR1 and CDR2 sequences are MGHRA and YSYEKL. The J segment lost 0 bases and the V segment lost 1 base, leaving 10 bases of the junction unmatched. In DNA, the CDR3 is TGCGCCAGCAGCCAAGGAACAGGGGGCTCGTCCCATAGCAATCAGCCCCAGCATTTT. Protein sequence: CASSQGTGGSSHSNQPQHF.

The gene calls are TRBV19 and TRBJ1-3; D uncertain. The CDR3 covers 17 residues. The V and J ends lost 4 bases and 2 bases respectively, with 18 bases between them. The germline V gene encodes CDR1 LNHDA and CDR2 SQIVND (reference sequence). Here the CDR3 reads CASSTASSVRTGNTIYF. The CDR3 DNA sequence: TGTGCCAGTAGTACAGCGTCATCCGTCAGAACTGGAAACACCATATATTTT.

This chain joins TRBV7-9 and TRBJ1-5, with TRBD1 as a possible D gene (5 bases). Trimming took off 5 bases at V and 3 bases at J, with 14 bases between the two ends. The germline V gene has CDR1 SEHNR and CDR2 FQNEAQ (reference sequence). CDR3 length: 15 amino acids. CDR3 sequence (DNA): TGTGCCAGCAGCCTAGACGGGACTTCCAATCAGCCCCAGCATTTT. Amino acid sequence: CASSLDGTSNQPQHF.

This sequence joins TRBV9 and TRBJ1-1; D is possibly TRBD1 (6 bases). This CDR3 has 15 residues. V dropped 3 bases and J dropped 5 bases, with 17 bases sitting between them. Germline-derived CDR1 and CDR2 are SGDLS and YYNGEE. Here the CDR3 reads CASSAPQGQLTEAFF. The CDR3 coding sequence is TGTGCCAGCAGCGCCCCACAGGGTCAGTTAACTGAAGCTTTCTTT.

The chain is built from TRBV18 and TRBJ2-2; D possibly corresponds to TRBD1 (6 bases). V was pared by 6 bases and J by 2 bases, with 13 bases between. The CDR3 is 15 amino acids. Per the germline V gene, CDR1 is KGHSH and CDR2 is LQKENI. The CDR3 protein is CASSLRDTNTGELFF. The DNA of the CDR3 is TGTGCCAGCTCGCTCCGGGACACTAACACCGGGGAGCTGTTTTTT.

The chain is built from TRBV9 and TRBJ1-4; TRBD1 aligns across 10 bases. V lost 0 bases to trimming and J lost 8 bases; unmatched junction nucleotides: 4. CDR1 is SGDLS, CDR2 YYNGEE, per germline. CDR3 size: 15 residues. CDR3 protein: CASSVGKGQGEKLFF. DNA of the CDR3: TGTGCCAGCAGCGTAGGAAAGGGACAGGGGGAAAAACTGTTTTTT.

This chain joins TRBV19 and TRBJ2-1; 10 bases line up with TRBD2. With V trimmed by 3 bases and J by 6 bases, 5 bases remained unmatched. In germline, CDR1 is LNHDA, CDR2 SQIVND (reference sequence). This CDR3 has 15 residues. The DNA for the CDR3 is TGTGCCAGTAGTATTGATCTAGCGGGAGCCAATGAGCAGTTCTTC. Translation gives CASSIDLAGANEQFF.